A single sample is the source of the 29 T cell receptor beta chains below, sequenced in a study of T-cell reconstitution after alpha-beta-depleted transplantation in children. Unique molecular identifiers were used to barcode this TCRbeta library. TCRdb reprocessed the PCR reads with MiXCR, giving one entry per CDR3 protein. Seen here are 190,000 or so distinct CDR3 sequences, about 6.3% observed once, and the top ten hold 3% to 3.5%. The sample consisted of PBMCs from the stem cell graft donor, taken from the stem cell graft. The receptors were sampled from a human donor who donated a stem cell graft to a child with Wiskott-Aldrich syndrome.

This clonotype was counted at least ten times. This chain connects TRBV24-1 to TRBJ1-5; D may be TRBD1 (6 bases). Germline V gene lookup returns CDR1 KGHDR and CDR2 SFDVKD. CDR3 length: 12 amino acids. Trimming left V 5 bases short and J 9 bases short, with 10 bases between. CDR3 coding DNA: TGTGCCACCAGTGTCACAGGGTGGCCCCAGCATTTT. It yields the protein CATSVTGWPQHF.

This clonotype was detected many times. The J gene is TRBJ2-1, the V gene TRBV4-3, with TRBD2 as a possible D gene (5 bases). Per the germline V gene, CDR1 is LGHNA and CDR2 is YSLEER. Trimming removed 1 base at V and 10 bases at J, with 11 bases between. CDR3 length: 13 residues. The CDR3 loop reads CASSQATRREQFF. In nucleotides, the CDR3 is TGCGCCAGCAGCCAAGCCACTAGAAGAGAGCAGTTCTTC.

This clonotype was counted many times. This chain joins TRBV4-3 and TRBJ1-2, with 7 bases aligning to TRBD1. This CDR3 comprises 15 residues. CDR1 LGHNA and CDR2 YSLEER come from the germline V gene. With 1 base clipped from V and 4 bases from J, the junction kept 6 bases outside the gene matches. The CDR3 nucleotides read TGCGCCAGCAGCCAAGCGGGGGACAGCCTCTATGGCTACACCTTC. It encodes CASSQAGDSLYGYTF.

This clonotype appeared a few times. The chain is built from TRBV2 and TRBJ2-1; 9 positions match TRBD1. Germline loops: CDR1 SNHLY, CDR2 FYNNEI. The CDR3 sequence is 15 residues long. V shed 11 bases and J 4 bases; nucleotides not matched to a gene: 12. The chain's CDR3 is CAAWGGTGLYNEQFF. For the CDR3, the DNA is TGTGCCGCCTGGGGCGGGACAGGGCTATACAATGAGCAGTTCTTC.

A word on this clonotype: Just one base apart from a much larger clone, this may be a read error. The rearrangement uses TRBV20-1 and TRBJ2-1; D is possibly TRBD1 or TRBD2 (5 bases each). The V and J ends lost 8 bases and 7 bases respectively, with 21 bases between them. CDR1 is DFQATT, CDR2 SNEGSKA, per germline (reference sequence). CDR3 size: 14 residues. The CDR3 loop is CSRQPGTEWNEQFF. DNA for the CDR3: TGCAGTAGACAACCCGGGACGGAATGGAATGAGCAGTTCTTC.

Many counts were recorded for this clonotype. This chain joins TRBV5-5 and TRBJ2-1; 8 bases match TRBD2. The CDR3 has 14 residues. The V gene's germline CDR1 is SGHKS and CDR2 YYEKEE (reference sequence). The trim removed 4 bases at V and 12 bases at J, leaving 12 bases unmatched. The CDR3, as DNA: TGTGCCAGCAGCACCGGGGGGGGACACCCTGTGCAGTTCTTC. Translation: CASSTGGGHPVQFF. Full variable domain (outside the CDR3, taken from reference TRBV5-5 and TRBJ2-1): DAGVTQSPTHLIKTRGQQVTLRCSPISGHKSVSWYQQVLGQGPQFIFQYYEKEERGRGNFPDRFSARQFPNYSSELNVNALLLGDSALYLCASSTGGGHPVQFFGPGTRLTVL.

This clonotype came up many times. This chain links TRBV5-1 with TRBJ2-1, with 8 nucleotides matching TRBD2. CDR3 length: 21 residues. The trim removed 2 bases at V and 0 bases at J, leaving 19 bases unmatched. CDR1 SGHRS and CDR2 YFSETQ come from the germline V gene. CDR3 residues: CASSFQSPLAGLIPSYNEQFF. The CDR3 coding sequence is TGCGCCAGCAGCTTCCAAAGCCCCCTAGCGGGCCTTATACCCTCCTACAATGAGCAGTTCTTC.

As DNA, the CDR3 is TGCTGCGAACGGGGCCTCTTAGGTGGGGGCACAGATACGCAGTATTTT. Its protein product is CCERGLLGGGTDTQYF. This chain uses TRBV20-1 with TRBJ2-3; the D call may be TRBD1 or TRBD2 (5 bases each). The germline V gene encodes CDR1 DFQATT and CDR2 SNEGSKA (reference sequence). CDR3 length equals 16 residues.

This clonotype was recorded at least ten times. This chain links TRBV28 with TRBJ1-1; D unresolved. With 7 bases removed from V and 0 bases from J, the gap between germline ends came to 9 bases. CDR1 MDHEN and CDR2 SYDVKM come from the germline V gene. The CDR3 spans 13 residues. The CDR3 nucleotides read TGTGCCAGCAACCTGGGCATGAACACTGAAGCTTTCTTT. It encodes CASNLGMNTEAFF. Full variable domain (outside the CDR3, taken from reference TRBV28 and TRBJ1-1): DVKVTQSSRYLVKRTGEKVFLECVQDMDHENMFWYRQDPGLGLRLIYFSYDVKMKEKGDIPEGYSVSREKKERFSLILESASTNQTSMYLCASNLGMNTEAFFGQGTRLTVV.

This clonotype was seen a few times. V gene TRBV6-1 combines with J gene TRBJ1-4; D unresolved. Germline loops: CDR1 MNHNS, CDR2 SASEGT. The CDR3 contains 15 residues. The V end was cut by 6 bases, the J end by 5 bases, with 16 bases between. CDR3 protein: CASSPSFTANEKLFF. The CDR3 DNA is TGTGCCAGCAGCCCTTCCTTTACAGCCAATGAAAAACTGTTTTTT.

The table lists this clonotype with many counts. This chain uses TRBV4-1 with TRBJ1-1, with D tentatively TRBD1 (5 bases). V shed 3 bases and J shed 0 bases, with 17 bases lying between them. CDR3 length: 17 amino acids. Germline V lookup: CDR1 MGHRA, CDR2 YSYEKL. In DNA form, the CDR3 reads TGCGCCAGCAGCCAGACAGCTGGACCAGTGATGAACACTGAAGCTTTCTTT. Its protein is CASSQTAGPVMNTEAFF.

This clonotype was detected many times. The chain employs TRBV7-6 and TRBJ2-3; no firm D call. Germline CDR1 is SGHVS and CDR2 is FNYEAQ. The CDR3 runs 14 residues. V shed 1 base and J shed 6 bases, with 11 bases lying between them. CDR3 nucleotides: TGTGCCAGCAGCTTAGGTTTAGCATCGGATACGCAGTATTTT. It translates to CASSLGLASDTQYF.

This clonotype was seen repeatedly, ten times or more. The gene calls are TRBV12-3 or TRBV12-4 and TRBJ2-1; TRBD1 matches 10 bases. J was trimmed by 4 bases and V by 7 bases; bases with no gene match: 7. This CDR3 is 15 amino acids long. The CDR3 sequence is CASTPGTGVYNEQFF. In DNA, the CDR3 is TGTGCCAGCACTCCCGGGACAGGGGTATACAATGAGCAGTTCTTC.

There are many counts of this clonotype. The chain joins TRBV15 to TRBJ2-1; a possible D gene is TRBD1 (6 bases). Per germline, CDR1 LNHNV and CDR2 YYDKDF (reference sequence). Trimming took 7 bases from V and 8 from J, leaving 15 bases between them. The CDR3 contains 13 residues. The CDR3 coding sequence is TGTGCCACCATAGGGGGTCGGGACGATGAGCAGTTCTTC. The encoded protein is CATIGGRDDEQFF.

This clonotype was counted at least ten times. The CDR3 region has the DNA TGCAGTGCTAGAGACCAGCTGTACGAGCAGTACTTC. Its protein is CSARDQLYEQYF. This chain links TRBV20-1 with TRBJ2-7; D is uncertain. V gave up 0 bases and J gave up 4 bases, with 7 bases separating them. The germline V gene encodes CDR1 DFQATT and CDR2 SNEGSKA (reference sequence). The CDR3 totals 12 residues.

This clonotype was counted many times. Here the CDR3 reads CASSLDSLEQYF. The CDR3 DNA reads as TGTGCCAGCAGCTTGGACTCCCTCGAGCAGTACTTC. The chain employs TRBV5-4 and TRBJ2-7; D call uncertain. Trimming cost V 0 bases and J 6 bases, with 7 bases left between them. This CDR3 region has 12 residues. CDR1 SGHNT and CDR2 YYREEE come from the germline V gene (reference sequence).

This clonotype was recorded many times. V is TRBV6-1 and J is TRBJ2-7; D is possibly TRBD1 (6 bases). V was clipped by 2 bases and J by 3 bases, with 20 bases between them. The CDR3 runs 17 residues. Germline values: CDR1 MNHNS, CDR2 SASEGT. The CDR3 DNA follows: TGTGCCAGCAGTGAACGCCAACAGGGCAGTTATGTCTACGAGCAGTACTTC. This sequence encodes CASSERQQGSYVYEQYF.

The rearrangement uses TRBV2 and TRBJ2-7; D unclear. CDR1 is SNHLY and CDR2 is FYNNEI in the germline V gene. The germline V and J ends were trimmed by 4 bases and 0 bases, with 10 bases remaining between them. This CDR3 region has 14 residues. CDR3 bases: TGTGCCAGCAGTGCTCGCATTGACTCCTACGAGCAGTACTTC. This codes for CASSARIDSYEQYF.

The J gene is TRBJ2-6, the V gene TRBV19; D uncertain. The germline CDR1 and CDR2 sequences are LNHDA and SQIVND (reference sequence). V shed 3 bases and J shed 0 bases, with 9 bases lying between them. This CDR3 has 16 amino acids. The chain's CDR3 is CASSIIQLSGANVLTF. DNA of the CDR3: TGTGCCAGTAGTATTATACAGCTCTCTGGGGCCAACGTCCTGACTTTC.

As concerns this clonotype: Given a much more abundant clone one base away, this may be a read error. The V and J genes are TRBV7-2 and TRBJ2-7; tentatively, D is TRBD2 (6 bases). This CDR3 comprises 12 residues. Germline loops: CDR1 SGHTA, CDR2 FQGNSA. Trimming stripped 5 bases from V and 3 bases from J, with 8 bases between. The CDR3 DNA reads TGTGCCAGCAGCGGACTACACTACGAGCAGTACTTC. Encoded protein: CASSGLHYEQYF.

The CDR3 sequence: CAWTSGSSYEQYF. Here the CDR3 DNA reads TGTGCCTGGACTTCGGGGAGCTCCTACGAGCAGTACTTC. V and J are TRBV30 and TRBJ2-7; tentative D call: TRBD2 (5 bases). Germline V gene data show CDR1 as GTSNPN and CDR2 as SVGIG (reference sequence). The CDR3 is 13 residues long. V was cut by 4 bases and J by 0 bases, with 10 bases left in between.

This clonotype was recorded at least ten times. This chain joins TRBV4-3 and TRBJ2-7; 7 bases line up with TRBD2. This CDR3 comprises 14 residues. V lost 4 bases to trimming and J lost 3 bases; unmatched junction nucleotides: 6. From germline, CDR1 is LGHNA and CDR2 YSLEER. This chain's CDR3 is CASSLRAGDYEQYF. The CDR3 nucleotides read TGCGCCAGCAGCCTACGGGCGGGGGACTACGAGCAGTACTTC.

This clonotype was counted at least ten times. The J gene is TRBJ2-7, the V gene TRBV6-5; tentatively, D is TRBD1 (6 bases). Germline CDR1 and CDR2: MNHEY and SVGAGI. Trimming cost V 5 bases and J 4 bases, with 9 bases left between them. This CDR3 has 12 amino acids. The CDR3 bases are TGTGCCAGCAGTCCCAGGGGTTACGAGCAGTACTTC. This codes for CASSPRGYEQYF.

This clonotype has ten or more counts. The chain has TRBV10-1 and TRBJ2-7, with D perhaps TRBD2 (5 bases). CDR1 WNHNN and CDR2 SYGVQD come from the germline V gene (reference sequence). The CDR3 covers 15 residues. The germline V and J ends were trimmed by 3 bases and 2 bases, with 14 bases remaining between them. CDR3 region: CASSDRSEAPYEQYF. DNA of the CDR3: TGCGCCAGCAGTGATCGATCGGAGGCCCCCTACGAGCAGTACTTC.

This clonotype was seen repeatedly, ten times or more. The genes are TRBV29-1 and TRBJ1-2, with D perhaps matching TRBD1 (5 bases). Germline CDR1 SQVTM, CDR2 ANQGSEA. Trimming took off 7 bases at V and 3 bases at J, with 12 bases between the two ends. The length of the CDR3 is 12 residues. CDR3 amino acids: CSGGQGDYGYTF. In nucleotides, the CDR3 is TGCAGCGGAGGGCAGGGTGACTATGGCTACACCTTC.

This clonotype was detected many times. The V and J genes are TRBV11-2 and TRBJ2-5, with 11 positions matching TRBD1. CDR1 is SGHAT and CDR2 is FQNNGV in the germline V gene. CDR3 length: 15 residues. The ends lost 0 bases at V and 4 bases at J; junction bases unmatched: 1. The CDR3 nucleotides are TGTGCCAGCAGCTTAGAGGACAGGGGGCCAGAGACCCAGTACTTC. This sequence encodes CASSLEDRGPETQYF.

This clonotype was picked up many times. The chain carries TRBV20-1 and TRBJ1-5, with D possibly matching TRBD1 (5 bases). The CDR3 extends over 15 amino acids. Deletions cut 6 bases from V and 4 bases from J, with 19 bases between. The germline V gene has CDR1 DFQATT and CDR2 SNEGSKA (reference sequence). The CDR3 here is CSAQPGLVRNQPQHF. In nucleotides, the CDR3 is TGCAGTGCCCAGCCGGGACTCGTTAGGAATCAGCCCCAGCATTTT.

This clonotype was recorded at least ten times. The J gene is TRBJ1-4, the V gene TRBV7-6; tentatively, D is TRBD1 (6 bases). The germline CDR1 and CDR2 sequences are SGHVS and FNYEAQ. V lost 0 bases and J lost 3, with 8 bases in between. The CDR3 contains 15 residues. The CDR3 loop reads CASSLAGGPNEKLFF. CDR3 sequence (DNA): TGTGCCAGCAGCTTAGCGGGGGGGCCTAATGAAAAACTGTTTTTT.

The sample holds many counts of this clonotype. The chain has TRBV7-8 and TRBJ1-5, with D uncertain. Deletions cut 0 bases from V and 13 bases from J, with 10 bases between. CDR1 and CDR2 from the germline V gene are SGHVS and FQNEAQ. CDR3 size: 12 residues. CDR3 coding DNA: TGTGCCAGCAGCTTAGCTCGGCAGTCTCAGCATTTT. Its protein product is CASSLARQSQHF.